Listed below are T cell receptor beta chains from one sample, sequenced in a study of siplizumab effects on memory and regulatory T cells. Clones were read by immunoSEQ multiplex PCR, and TCRdb kept only the in-frame ones, dropping some. The sample carries some 96,000 clones, 75% to 95% recorded once. Sequencing was carried out using CD4+ T cells sorted from blood. These receptor sequences come from a human donor in good health. Each CDR3 is given with its conserved first and last residue. D genes are given only for firm matches. Clone size is not always given. Where it is, it says once, few, many or a class for expanded clones.

NA	TRBV10-3	TRBD1	TRBJ1-6	TGTGCCATCAGTGTAGCCTCATCGGGACAGGGGTTCAGGGTCTATAATTCACCCCTCCACTTT	CAISVASSGQGFRVYNSPLHF
NA	TRBV7-6	NA	TRBJ2-1	TGTGCCAGCAGGGAGAACGTGGGGGGCGGGCCGTGGCAGTTCTTC	CASRENVGGGPWQFF
NA	TRBV5-1	TRBD1	TRBJ2-1	TGCGCCAGCAGCTACACAGGGGACAATGAGCAGTTCTTC	CASSYTGDNEQFF
NA	TRBV28	TRBD1	TRBJ1-2	TGTGCCAGCAGGTCGGGACAGGGCTCTGGCTACACCTTC	CASRSGQGSGYTF
NA	TRBV5-1	NA	TRBJ1-6	TGCGCCAGCAGCCCAGACAGCGATCCCTCCTATAATTCACCCCTCCACTTT	CASSPDSDPSYNSPLHF
NA	TRBV5-1	TRBD2	TRBJ2-7	TGCGCCAGCAGCCCACAGGCCAGCGGGGATTTCGAGCAGTACTTC	CASSPQASGDFEQYF
NA	TRBV5-1	NA	TRBJ2-2	TGCGCCAGCAGCTTGACCGTAAACGGGGAGCTGTTTTTT	CASSLTVNGELFF
NA	TRBV11-3	NA	TRBJ1-2	TGTGCCAGCGGCAGTGGGGCAGGTGGCTACACCTTC	CASGSGAGGYTF
NA	TRBV18	NA	TRBJ2-5	TGTGCCAGCTCACCCCTACTCTCGCCGGGGATCTTAAGAGAGACCCAGTACTTC	CASSPLLSPGILRETQYF
few	TRBV6-6	NA	TRBJ1-2	TGTGCCAGCAGTTACGCTCCTAACTATGGCTACACCTTC	CASSYAPNYGYTF
NA	TRBV7-3	NA	TRBJ2-1	TGTGCCACCCACAATGAGCAGTTCTTC	CATHNEQFF
NA	TRBV11-1	NA	TRBJ2-1	TGTGCCAGCAGCCCCGGGGATGAGCAGTTCTTC	CASSPGDEQFF
NA	TRBV23-1	NA	TRBJ1-2	TGCGCCAGCAATAAGCCTAACTATGGCTACACCTTC	CASNKPNYGYTF
NA	TRBV5-1	TRBD2	TRBJ2-1	TGCGCCAGCAGCTCGACTAGCGGGGTTTCTCTTAGCTCCTACAATGAGCAGTTCTTC	CASSSTSGVSLSSYNEQFF
NA	TRBV7-9	TRBD1	TRBJ1-1	TGTGCCAGCAGCTCCGGGACAGGGTTGGACACTGAAGCTTTCTTT	CASSSGTGLDTEAFF
NA	TRBV27	TRBD1	TRBJ2-1	TGTGCCAGCAGTCCCAGGGGGCTCGGCAATGAGCAGTTCTTC	CASSPRGLGNEQFF
few	TRBV30	NA	TRBJ1-1	TGTGCCTGGAGTGTATCCCAGAACACTGAAGCTTTCTTT	CAWSVSQNTEAFF
NA	TRBV19	NA	TRBJ1-5	TGTGCCAGTAGCTTGACACCGAATAGCAATCAGCCCCAGCATTTT	CASSLTPNSNQPQHF
NA	TRBV25-1	NA	TRBJ1-2	TGTGCCAGCAGTGATACCATCTATGGCTACACCTTC	CASSDTIYGYTF
NA	TRBV5-1	NA	TRBJ2-2	TGCGCCAGCAGCTTTCGGGACCTAGGGGATCCTAACACCGGGGAGCTGTTTTTT	CASSFRDLGDPNTGELFF
NA	TRBV5-1	NA	TRBJ2-1	TGCGCCAGCAGCTTCGAGGGGGGGCCAGATGAGCAGTTCTTC	CASSFEGGPDEQFF
NA	TRBV4-2	TRBD1	TRBJ1-5	TGTGCCAGCAGCCAAACAGGGGGCGGGGGCAATCAGCCCCAGCATTTT	CASSQTGGGGNQPQHF
NA	TRBV5-1	NA	TRBJ2-7	TGCGCCAGCAGCTTTTCTAGCGACTACGAGCAGTACTTC	CASSFSSDYEQYF
NA	TRBV6-6	NA	TRBJ2-7	TGTGCCAGCAGTCACCCTGTGGCCACCTACGAGCAGTACTTC	CASSHPVATYEQYF
NA	TRBV6-1	NA	TRBJ2-7	TGTGCCATACAACCGGGACCGCCTGTTTACGAGCAGTACTTC	CAIQPGPPVYEQYF
NA	TRBV4-2	NA	TRBJ1-1	TGTGCCAGCAGCCAAGCCCCAGGGATGAACACTGAAGCTTTCTTT	CASSQAPGMNTEAFF
NA	TRBV2	TRBD1	TRBJ1-2	TGTGCCAGCAGCCAGGGGGAACCACACAGGGGCTATGGCTACACCTTC	CASSQGEPHRGYGYTF
NA	TRBV5-6	TRBD1	TRBJ1-4	TGTGCCAGCAGCTTGGGGGGGACAGGCAATGAAAAACTGTTTTTT	CASSLGGTGNEKLFF
NA	TRBV18	NA	TRBJ1-1	TGTGCCAGCTCACCGCAGCCTTCTACTGAAGCTTTCTTT	CASSPQPSTEAFF
NA	TRBV10-3	NA	TRBJ1-1	TGTGCCATCAGGACGACCTGGGCAGACACTGAAGCTTTCTTT	CAIRTTWADTEAFF
NA	TRBV18	NA	TRBJ1-1	TGTGCCAGCTCACCATTTCCGCAGGGGAGCGGGACTGAAGCTTTCTTT	CASSPFPQGSGTEAFF
NA	TRBV5-4	TRBD1	TRBJ1-2	TGTGCCAGCAGCTTCGGACAGGGCGGCTATGGCTACACCTTC	CASSFGQGGYGYTF
NA	TRBV7-2	TRBD2	TRBJ2-1	TGTGCCAGCAGAACCGGGACTAGCGACTACAATGAGCAGTTCTTC	CASRTGTSDYNEQFF
NA	TRBV5-4	NA	TRBJ1-3	TGTGCCAGCAGCCGGACTGCAGGAAACACCATATATTTT	CASSRTAGNTIYF
NA	TRBV9	TRBD1	TRBJ2-1	TGTGCCAGCAGCGGGGGGACAGGTAGGGGTGAGCAGTTCTTC	CASSGGTGRGEQFF